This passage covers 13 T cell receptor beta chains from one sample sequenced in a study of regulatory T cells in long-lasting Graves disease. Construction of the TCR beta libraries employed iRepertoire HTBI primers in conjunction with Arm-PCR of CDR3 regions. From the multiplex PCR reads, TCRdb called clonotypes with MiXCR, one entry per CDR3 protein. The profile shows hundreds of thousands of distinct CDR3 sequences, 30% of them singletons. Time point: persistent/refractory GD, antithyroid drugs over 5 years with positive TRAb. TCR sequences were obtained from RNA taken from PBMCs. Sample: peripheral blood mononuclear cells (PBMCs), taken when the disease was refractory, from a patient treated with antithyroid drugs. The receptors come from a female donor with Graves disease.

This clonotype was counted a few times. CDR3 sequence (DNA): TGTGCCAGCAGCCCCGACAGGGTTCCTCAGCCCCAGCATTTT. This sequence encodes CASSPDRVPQPQHF. The V gene is TRBV2, the J gene TRBJ1-5, with 7 bases aligning to TRBD1. J gave up 6 bases and V 6 bases, and 8 bases lay outside the gene matches. This CDR3 is built from 14 residues. Germline assignment: CDR1 SNHLY and CDR2 FYNNEI.

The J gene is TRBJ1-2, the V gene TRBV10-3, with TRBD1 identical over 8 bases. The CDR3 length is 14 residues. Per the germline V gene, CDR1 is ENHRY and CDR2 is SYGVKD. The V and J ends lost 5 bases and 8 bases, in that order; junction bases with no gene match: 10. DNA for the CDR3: TGTGCCATCAGTAACCGGACAGGGAATAGCGGCTACACCTTC. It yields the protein CAISNRTGNSGYTF.

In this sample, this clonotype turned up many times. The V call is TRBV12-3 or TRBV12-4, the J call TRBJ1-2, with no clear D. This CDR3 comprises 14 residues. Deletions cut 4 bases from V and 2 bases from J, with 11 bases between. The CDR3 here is CASSWTMGNYGYTF. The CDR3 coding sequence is TGTGCCAGCAGTTGGACGATGGGGAACTATGGCTACACCTTC.

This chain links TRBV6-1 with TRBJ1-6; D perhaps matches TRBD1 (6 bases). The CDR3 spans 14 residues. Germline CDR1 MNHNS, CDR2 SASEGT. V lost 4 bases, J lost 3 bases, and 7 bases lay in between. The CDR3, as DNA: TGTGCCAGCAGTGCGGACAGCTATAATTCACCCCTCCACTTT. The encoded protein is CASSADSYNSPLHF.

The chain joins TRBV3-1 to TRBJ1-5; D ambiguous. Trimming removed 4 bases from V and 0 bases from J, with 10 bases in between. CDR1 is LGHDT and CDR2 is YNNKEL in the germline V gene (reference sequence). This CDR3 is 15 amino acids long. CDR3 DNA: TGTGCCAGCAGCCCTATGGCAGATAGCAATCAGCCCCAGCATTTT. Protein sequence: CASSPMADSNQPQHF.

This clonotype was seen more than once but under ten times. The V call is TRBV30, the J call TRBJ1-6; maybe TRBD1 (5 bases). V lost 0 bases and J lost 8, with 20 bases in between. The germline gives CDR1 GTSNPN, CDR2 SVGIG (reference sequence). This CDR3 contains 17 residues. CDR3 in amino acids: CAWSVWVGDSQDSPLHF. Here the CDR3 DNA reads TGTGCCTGGAGTGTTTGGGTTGGAGACAGTCAAGATTCACCCCTCCACTTT. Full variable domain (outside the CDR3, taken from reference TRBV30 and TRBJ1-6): SQTIHQWPATLVQPVGSPLSLECTVEGTSNPNLYWYRQAAGRGLQLLFYSVGIGQISSEVPQNLSASRPQDRQFILSSKKLLLSDSGFYLCAWSVWVGDSQDSPLHFGNGTRLTVT.

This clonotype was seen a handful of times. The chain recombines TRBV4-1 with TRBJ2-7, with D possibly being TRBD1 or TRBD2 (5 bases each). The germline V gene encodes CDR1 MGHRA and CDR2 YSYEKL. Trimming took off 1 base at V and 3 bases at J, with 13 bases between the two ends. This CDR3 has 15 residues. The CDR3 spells CASSQASRGIYEQYF. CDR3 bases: TGCGCCAGCAGCCAAGCAAGTCGGGGCATCTACGAGCAGTACTTC.

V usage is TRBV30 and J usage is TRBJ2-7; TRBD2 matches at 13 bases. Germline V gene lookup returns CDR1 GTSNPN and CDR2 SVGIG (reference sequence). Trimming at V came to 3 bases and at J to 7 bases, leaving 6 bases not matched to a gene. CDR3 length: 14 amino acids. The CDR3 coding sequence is TGTGCCTGGAGCCCAGGACTAGCGGGAGCTGAGCAGTACTTC. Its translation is CAWSPGLAGAEQYF.

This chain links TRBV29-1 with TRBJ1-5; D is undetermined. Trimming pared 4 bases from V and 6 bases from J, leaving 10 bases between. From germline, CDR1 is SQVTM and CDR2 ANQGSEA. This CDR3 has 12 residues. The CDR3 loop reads CSVGEGSQPQHF. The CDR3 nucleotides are TGCAGCGTTGGGGAGGGATCTCAGCCCCAGCATTTT.

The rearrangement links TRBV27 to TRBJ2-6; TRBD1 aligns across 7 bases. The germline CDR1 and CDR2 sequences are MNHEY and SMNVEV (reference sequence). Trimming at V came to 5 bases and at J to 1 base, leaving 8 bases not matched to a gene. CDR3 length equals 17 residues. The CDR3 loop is CASSPGGRRSGANVLTF. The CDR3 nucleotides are TGTGCCAGCAGTCCAGGGGGACGGCGTTCTGGGGCCAACGTCCTGACTTTC.

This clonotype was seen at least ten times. The CDR3 spells CASSQGTGGYEQYF. CDR3 coding DNA: TGTGCCAGCAGCCAAGGGACAGGGGGATACGAGCAGTACTTC. V and J are TRBV3-1 and TRBJ2-7, with 10 bases lining up with TRBD1. Trimming took 1 base from V and 4 from J; bases not matched to a gene: 1. CDR3 size: 14 residues. CDR1 and CDR2 from the germline V gene are LGHDT and YNNKEL (reference sequence).

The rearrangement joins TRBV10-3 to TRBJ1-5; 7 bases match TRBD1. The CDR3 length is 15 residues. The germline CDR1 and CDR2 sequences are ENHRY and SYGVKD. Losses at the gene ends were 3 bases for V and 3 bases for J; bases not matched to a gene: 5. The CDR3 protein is CAISDTTGYNQPQHF. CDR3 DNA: TGTGCCATCAGTGATACGACAGGGTACAATCAGCCCCAGCATTTT.

CDR3 sequence: CASSIDHAESSYEQYF. Here the CDR3 DNA reads TGTGCCAGTAGTATAGATCACGCGGAGAGCTCCTACGAGCAGTACTTC. The genes are TRBV19 and TRBJ2-7, with D unresolved. V was shortened by 0 bases and J by 0 bases, with 12 bases between the two germline ends. CDR1 and CDR2 (germline): LNHDA, SQIVND (reference sequence). The CDR3 is 16 amino acids.